Described below is a single T cell receptor (beta chain) sequence and its context. This sample is part of a study of Ad26.COV2.S vaccination and SARS-CoV-2 variants. Described treatment: around 19 received Ad26.COV2.S at low or high dose, single or two shots; roughly five received placebo; per-sample allocation not given. Sampling was performed 63 days after the first vaccine or placebo injection. Per germline, CDR1 SGHTA and CDR2 FQGNSA. Trimming removed 1 base from V and 5 bases from J; junction bases left unmatched: 9. This CDR3 contains 17 residues. Sequencing used immunoSEQ multiplex PCR; TCRdb keeps in-frame clones, though not all of them. This table holds approximately 350,000 clones, roughly 80% found once.

The TCR was taken from a person aged 18-65 years who received the Ad26.COV2.S COVID-19 vaccine or a placebo. The rearrangement uses TRBV7-2 and TRBJ2-3; 10 bases fit TRBD2. Material: peripheral blood, obtained in a trial of Ad26.COV2.S vaccine versus placebo. The CDR3 protein is CASSLGSSGGAGDTQYF. The CDR3 coding sequence is TGTGCCAGCAGCTTAGGGAGCAGCGGGGGGGCCGGAGATACGCAGTATTTT.